This T cell receptor (beta chain) was profiled in a study of graft-versus-host responses after intestinal transplantation. A remark on this clone: What it recognizes is unknown.

V lost 5 bases, J lost 2 bases, and 11 bases stayed unmatched. This CDR3 is 16 amino acids long. In germline, CDR1 is SGHTA, CDR2 FQGNSA. Assay used: immunoSEQ multiplex PCR; TCRdb lists only in-frame clones, some missing. The sample has about 150,000 clones, about nine tenths seen once; the top ten hold 0.19%. The sample consisted of unstimulated CD4+ T cells sorted from spleen or lymph node cells, taken before intestinal transplant. This clonotype was sampled from a human donor who received an intestinal transplant. The J gene is TRBJ2-7, the V gene TRBV7-2; the match to TRBD2 covers 8 bases. CDR3 protein: CASSIDRTSGAYEQYF. The CDR3 DNA follows: TGTGCCAGCAGCATCGATAGAACTAGCGGAGCCTACGAGCAGTACTTC.